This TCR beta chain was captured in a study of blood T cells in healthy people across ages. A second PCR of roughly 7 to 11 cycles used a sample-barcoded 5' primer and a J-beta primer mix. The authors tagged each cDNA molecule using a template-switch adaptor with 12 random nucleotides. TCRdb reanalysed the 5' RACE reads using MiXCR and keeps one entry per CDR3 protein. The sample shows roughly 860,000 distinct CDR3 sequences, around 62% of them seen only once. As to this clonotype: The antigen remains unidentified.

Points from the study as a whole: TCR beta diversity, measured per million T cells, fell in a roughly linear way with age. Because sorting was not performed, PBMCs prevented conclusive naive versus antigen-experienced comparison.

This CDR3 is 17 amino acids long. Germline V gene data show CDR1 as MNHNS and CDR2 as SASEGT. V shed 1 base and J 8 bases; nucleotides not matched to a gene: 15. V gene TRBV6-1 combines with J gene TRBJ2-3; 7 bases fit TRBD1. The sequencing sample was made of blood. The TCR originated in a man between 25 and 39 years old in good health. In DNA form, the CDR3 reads TGTGCCAGCAGTGAAGGAAGACAGGGCCGGGATGGGACTACGCAGTATTTT. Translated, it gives CASSEGRQGRDGTTQYF.